This entry concerns a single TCR beta chain. These data belong to a study of response to subunit inactivated influenza vaccine. The CDR3 contains 18 residues. Germline-derived CDR1 and CDR2 are LGHNA and YSLEER. Trimming took off 0 bases at V and 0 bases at J, with 16 bases between the two ends. In TCRdb, the RT-PCR reads were re-called with MiXCR into one record per CDR3 protein. The table records roughly 190,000 distinct CDR3 sequences, 12% of them present only once. This same sample was also part of a study on T cells expressing NK-cell markers. That work contributes: 5'RACE template switching with UMIs produced the TCR beta cDNA.

This TCR came from a man between 50 and 59 years old who received an inactivated influenza vaccine. The material was CD8+ T cells sorted from PBMCs, obtained approximately 12 days after vaccination. The rearrangement links TRBV4-3 to TRBJ2-3; maybe TRBD1 (5 bases). DNA of the CDR3: TGCGCCAGCAGCCAAGATCTTGTGGACAAGTTTAGCACAGATACGCAGTATTTT. This translates into CASSQDLVDKFSTDTQYF.